This TCR beta chain was documented in a study of technical replicates of blood from several donors. The repertoire was sequenced with immunoSEQ multiplex PCR; TCRdb's copy has only in-frame clones and lacks some. The sample includes more than 60,000 clones, 85% to 95% of them seen just once. The V and J ends lost 1 base and 0 bases respectively, with 14 bases between them. The CDR3 consists of 17 residues. Germline loops: CDR1 SGHDT, CDR2 YYEEEE. The chain employs TRBV5-6 and TRBJ1-3; a weak D match, TRBD1 (6 bases). What was sequenced was T cells isolated from PBMCs. The TCR sequence derives from a human donor in good health. The CDR3 reads CASSLSSGDISGNTIYF. Here the CDR3 DNA reads TGTGCCAGCAGCTTGAGTTCTGGGGACATCTCTGGAAACACCATATATTTT.